This T cell receptor (beta chain) was retrieved from a study of shared clonotypes between healthy human individuals (dated by TCRdb to about 2020). In the study overall: A couple of women and a few men aged 18 to 49 years were included in the cohort. For each donor, three plates each were used for CD4 naive and CD4 memory, two plates were used for CD8 naive, and one plate was used for CD8 memory. To estimate repertoire size and how much clonotypes are shared between individuals, the study performed deep sequencing of blood TCR repertoires from about five healthy adults. To increase sequencing depth and limit assay-specific biases, different laboratories used diverse techniques to prepare libraries and sequence TCR repertoires. Between about 0.94 and 10 billion PBMCs per donor were obtained by leukapheresis.

The donors were healthy, HIV-negative adults who had no recently reported acute infections or vaccinations. Only Caucasian adults living in Nashville, Tennessee, USA were represented among the donors. CD4+ T cells were enriched by magnetic negative selection; naive cells were then positively selected on CD45RA, and the negative fraction formed the memory subset. Blood was obtained by leukapheresis, after which PBMCs were separated by Ficoll-Histopaque density gradient centrifugation and cryopreserved in liquid nitrogen vapor phase. Analytical flow cytometry was used to check the purity and quantity of every magnetically sorted T cell population. Genomic DNA was isolated from every sorted fraction and measured by UV absorbance on a Nanodrop 2000c. There are 17 amino acids in the CDR3, from cysteine to phenylalanine inclusive. The read is trimmed to its CDR3 DNA, 51 bases read in frame from base 1. The trim is 4 bases for V and 6 bases for J, with a gap of 25 bases between the germline ends. The germline V gene encodes CDR1 SGHNT and CDR2 YYREEE (reference sequence).

Summary of the overall study and its limitations: Pairwise subsampling indicated that sequencing depth was expected to affect the degree of clonotype sharing among donors. Across a few donors, 4.5% to 6.5% of naive CD4, roughly 3.8% of naive CD8, 2.3% of memory CD4, and roughly 0.4% of memory CD8 clonotypes were shared. Sampling was restricted to blood, and TCR repertoires in tissue are likely to differ from TCR repertoires in blood. The small number of donors limited the genetic and exposure-history diversity represented. Even with the large sequencing depth, rarefaction of the sorted-subset datasets indicated that sequencing was incomplete. Higher generation probabilities were observed for clonotypes shared by all four sorted-subset donors than for non-shared clonotypes. Larger estimated clonotype richness was generally found for naive subsets than for memory subsets.

Using the deep immunoSEQ assay, multiplex PCR amplified TCR CDR3 regions from genomic DNA. Extracted genomic DNA from each cell subset was distributed evenly across all wells of several immunoSEQ 96-well plates, and each plate was treated as a replicate. For sorted subsets, each replicate PCR was loaded with approximately 200 ng genomic DNA, equivalent to 25,000 to 35,000 T cell genomes. The purified libraries were quantified using a Qubit 3.0 fluorometer, sized with a Bioanalyzer 2100, and then quantified again using the KAPA Library Quantification kit. A separate single-read 150-cycle Illumina NextSeq 550 flow cell was used to sequence each immunoSEQ 96-well plate. The authors' analysis ran thus. The immunoSEQ output contained only junctional sequences without quality scores, so filtering could not match that applied to full-length reads. Sequences were annotated with PyIR, a Python wrapper for IgBLAST v1.9, and V/J genes and CDR3 were assigned using IMGT germline references. Reads were removed for weak V/J assignments (E-value above 1e-6), missing CDR3, stop codons, out-of-frame junctions, or ambiguous translated residues. V3J clonotypes were defined as sequences sharing an identical inferred V gene, J gene, and CDR3 amino acid sequence. Percentage overlap between repertoires was calculated by dividing the number of shared unique clonotypes by the size of the smaller repertoire. Three approaches were used to assess repertoire richness: RTK rarefaction, the Chao1 estimator, and Recon v2.1 estimates of unobserved clonotypes. For all TCRbeta clonotypes obtained by the gDNA method from several donors, generation probabilities were computed with OLGA. TCRdb retrieved this table from immuneACCESS and kept in-frame rearrangements only. Not all clones are present; in checked studies, unresolved V genes account for under half, and no reason is known for the remainder. That table is the source of V, J and clone size, and D and trimming were worked out from the DNA. The sample table shows roughly 2.2 million clones, and 90% to 95% are seen once. Roughly 0.36% of the sample is in the top ten clones.

Comment on this clone: Its antigen is still unknown. Base-call qualities are not available, and no considerably larger clone is one nucleotide away.

The receptor's source is a man aged 18 to 35 in good health. Some clones in this sample may be carry-over from other donors' samples. The chain joins TRBV5-4 to TRBJ1-2, and the D gene may be TRBD1, 5 bases matching. What was sequenced was naive CD4+ T cells from PBMCs. The cell subset or site label corresponds to: CD45RA+ positively selected. The CDR3 reads CASSPGGPLGALNGYTF. The DNA sequence is as follows: TGTGCCAGCAGCCCGGGGGGACCCTTGGGCGCGTTAAATGGCTACACCTTC.